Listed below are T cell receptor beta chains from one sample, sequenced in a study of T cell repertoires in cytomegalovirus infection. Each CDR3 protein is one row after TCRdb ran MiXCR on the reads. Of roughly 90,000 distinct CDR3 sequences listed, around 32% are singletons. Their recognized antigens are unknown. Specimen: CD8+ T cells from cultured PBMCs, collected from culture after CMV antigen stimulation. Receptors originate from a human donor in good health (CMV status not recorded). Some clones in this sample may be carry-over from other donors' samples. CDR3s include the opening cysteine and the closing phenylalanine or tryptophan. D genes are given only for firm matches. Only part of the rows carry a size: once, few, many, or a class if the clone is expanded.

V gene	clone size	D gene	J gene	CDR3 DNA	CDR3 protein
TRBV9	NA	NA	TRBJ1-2	TGTGCCAGCAGCGGGACAGATACATATGGCTACACCTTC	CASSGTDTYGYTF
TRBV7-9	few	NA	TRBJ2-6	TGTGCCAGCAGCTTAGGATACTCTGGGGCCAACGTCCTGACTTTC	CASSLGYSGANVLTF
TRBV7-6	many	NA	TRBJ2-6	TGTGCCAGCAGCCCATGGTCAAGGGAGGGGGTTGGGGCCAACGTCCTGACTTTC	CASSPWSREGVGANVLTF
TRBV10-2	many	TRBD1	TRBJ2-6	TGCGCCAGCAGTGAGGCCAGGGGGTCCCTTGCTGGGGCCAACGTCCTGACTTTC	CASSEARGSLAGANVLTF
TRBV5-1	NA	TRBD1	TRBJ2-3	TGCGCCAGCAGCGACCCCGGGACAGGGGGCTCAGATACTCAGTATTTT	CASSDPGTGGSDTQYF
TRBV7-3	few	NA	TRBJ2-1	TGTGCCAGCAGCTTAAAGCGAGACCGGCCTCGGTTCTTC	CASSLKRDRPRFF
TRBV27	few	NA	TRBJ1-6	TGTGCCAGCAGTTTATGGGGGGCGAGATCACCCCTCCACTTT	CASSLWGARSPLHF
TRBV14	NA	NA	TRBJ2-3	TGTGCCAGCAGCCAAGACATTTGGGGGGGGCCAGATACGCAGTATTTT	CASSQDIWGGPDTQYF
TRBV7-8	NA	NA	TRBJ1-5	TGTGCCAGCCGCTTAGATGATCCCTACCTTGAGGGCAATCAGCCCCAGCATTTT	CASRLDDPYLEGNQPQHF
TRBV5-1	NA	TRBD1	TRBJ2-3	TGCGCCAGCAGCCCGAGATATCGGACAGGGGGCACAGATACGCAGTATTTT	CASSPRYRTGGTDTQYF
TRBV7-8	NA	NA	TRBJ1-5	TGTGCCAGCAACCCGGGGGGAGGGGGGCTCGCGCCCCAGCATTTT	CASNPGGGGLAPQHF
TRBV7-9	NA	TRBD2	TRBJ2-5	TGTGCCAGCAGCCCCTTCCGGGGGGGGGAAGAGACCCAGTACTTC	CASSPFRGGEETQYF
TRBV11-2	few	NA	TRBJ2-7	TGTGCCAGCAGCCAGGGACAATCCTACGAGCAGTACTTC	CASSQGQSYEQYF
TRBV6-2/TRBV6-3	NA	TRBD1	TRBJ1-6	TGTGCCAGCAGTGACACAGGGGGCTATGGATCACCCCTCCACTTT	CASSDTGGYGSPLHF
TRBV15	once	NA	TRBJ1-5	TGTGCCACCAGCAGAGATCGGGGTATGGGTCAGCCCCAGCATTTT	CATSRDRGMGQPQHF
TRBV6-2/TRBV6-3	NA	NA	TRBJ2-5	TGTGCCAGCAGTGACCGGGAGACCCAGTACTTC	CASSDRETQYF
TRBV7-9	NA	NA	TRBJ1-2	TGTGCCAGCAGCATCGGGGCCGAAAGGTATGGCTACACCTTC	CASSIGAERYGYTF
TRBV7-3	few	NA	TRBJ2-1	TGTGCCAGCAGCCCTACAGGGTCCTACAATGAGCAGTTCTTC	CASSPTGSYNEQFF
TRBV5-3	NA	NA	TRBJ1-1	TGTGCCAGCAGCCGAGGGGGTGTCACTGAAGCTTTCTTT	CASSRGGVTEAFF
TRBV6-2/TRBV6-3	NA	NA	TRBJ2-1	TGTGCCAGCAGTTCCGGCCGGTACAATGAGCAGTTCTTC	CASSSGRYNEQFF
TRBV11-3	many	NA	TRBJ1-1	TGTGCCAGCAGTTTCACAGGCCCCGGATTAACTTTCTTT	CASSFTGPGLTFF
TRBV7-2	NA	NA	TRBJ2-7	TGTGCCAGCAGCTTACGTACGGTCTCCAACGAGCAGTACTTC	CASSLRTVSNEQYF
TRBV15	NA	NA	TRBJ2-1	TGTGCCACGGGGGTCGACAGGAGCTCCTACAATGAGCAGTTCTTC	CATGVDRSSYNEQFF
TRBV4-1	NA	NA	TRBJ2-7	TGCGCCAGCAGCCAAGAACCCAGGGCTTACGAGCAGTACTTC	CASSQEPRAYEQYF
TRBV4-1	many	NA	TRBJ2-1	TGCGCCAGCAGCCAAGGAGGCGGATATGAGCAGTTCTTC	CASSQGGGYEQFF
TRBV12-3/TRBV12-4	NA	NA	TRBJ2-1	TGTGCCAGCACCCCGGGGCTTCGGATCAATGAGCAGTTCTTC	CASTPGLRINEQFF
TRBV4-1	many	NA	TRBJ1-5	TGCGCCAGCAGCCAGAGGTCGGGGAGCAATCAGCCCCAGCATTTT	CASSQRSGSNQPQHF
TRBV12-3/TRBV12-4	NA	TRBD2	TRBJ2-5	TGTGCCAGCAGGAGTGGACTAGCGGGGGTAGAGACCCAGTACTTC	CASRSGLAGVETQYF
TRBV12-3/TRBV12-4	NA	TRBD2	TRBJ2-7	TGTGCCAGCAGTTTAAGGTCGGGGGGGATATACGAGCAGTACTTC	CASSLRSGGIYEQYF
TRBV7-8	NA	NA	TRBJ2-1	TGTGCCAGCAGCCGGGTTTCATCAAATGAGCAGTTGTTC	CASSRVSSNEQLF
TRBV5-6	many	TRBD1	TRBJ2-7	TGTGCCAGCAGCTTCGGGACAGGGGACTACGAGCAGTACTTC	CASSFGTGDYEQYF
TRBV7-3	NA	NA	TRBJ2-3	TGTGCCAGCAGCTTCGACCAATCTACTAGCCCAGATACGCAGTATTTT	CASSFDQSTSPDTQYF
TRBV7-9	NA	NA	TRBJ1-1	TGTGCCAGCAGCCGAGCGGGCGGGGTGAACACTGAAGCTTTCTTT	CASSRAGGVNTEAFF
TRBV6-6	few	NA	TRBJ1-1	TGTGCCAGCAGTTACTCGTTAGGGGGAGGCACTGAAGCTTTCTTT	CASSYSLGGGTEAFF
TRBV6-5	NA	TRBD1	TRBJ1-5	TGTGCCAGCAGTGGGACAGCTAGCAATCAGCCCCAGCATTTT	CASSGTASNQPQHF
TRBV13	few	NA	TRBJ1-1	TGTGCCAGCAGCTGGGGGACCCACATGAACACTGAAGCTTTCTTT	CASSWGTHMNTEAFF
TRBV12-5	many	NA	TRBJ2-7	TGTGCTAGTGGTTTGGTAAACGAGCAGTACTTC	CASGLVNEQYF
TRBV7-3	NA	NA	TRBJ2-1	TGTGCCAGCAGCCTGGGACTGGTGTCCTACAATGAGCAGTTCTTC	CASSLGLVSYNEQFF
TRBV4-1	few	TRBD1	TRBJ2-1	TGCGCCAGCAGTCAGGTGGACAGGGGTAACTATGAGCAGTTCTTC	CASSQVDRGNYEQFF
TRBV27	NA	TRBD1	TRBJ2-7	TGTGCCAGCAGTTTAACGACAGGGGAAGAGCAGTACTTC	CASSLTTGEEQYF
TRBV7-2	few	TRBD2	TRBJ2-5	TGTGCCAGCGGGAGCGGGGTGATATCTCAAGAGACCCAGTACTTC	CASGSGVISQETQYF
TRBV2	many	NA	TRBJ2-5	TGTGCCAGCAGTGAGGGCGGTGGAGAGACCCAGTACTTC	CASSEGGGETQYF
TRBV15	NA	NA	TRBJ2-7	TGTGCCACCAGCGACAACCGGGCCCCATACGAGCAGTACTTC	CATSDNRAPYEQYF
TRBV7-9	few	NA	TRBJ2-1	TGTGCCAGCAGCTTAGTCCTGCGGCATGAGCAGTTCTTC	CASSLVLRHEQFF
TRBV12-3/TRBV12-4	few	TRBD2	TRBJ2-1	TGTGCCAGCAGCCGCGGGGGGGCGAGTTGGGACAATGAGCAGTTCTTC	CASSRGGASWDNEQFF
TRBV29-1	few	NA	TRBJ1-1	TGCAGCGTCCCACAGGAGAACACTGAAGCTTTCTTT	CSVPQENTEAFF
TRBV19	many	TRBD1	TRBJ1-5	TGTGCCAGTAGTATGGGGACAGCTTCCAATCAGCCCCAGCATTTT	CASSMGTASNQPQHF
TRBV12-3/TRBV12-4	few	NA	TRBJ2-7	TGTGCCAGCAGTTTAACCGGACGCCGCTACGAGCAGTACTTC	CASSLTGRRYEQYF
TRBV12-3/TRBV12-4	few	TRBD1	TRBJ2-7	TGTGCCAGCAGTTTAGACAGGGGGCCCTACGAGCAGTACTTC	CASSLDRGPYEQYF
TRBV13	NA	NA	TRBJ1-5	TGTGCCAGCAGCTTGGGAGTAGACGGTCTAGGGCCCCAGCATTTT	CASSLGVDGLGPQHF
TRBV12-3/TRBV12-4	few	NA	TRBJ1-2	TGTGCCAGCAGTTTCGTCGTCCAGGCTGGAGGCTACACCTTC	CASSFVVQAGGYTF
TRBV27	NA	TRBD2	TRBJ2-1	TGTGCCAGCAGTTTGACTAGCAACTCCTACAATGAGCAGTTCTTC	CASSLTSNSYNEQFF
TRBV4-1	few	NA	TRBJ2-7	TGCGCCAGCAGCCCGCGGGCGGAAGCCGAGCAGTACTTC	CASSPRAEAEQYF
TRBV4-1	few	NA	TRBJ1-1	TGCGCCAGCAGCCAAGGGACGGTGAACACTGAAGCTTTCTTT	CASSQGTVNTEAFF
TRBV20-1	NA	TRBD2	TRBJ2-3	TGCAGTGCTAGAAAGCGGGGGGTGGGCACAGATACGCAGTATTTT	CSARKRGVGTDTQYF